Listed below are T cell receptor beta chains from one sample, sequenced in a study of blood T cell repertoires in COVID-19. Assay: immunoSEQ multiplex PCR; the TCRdb copy retains only in-frame clones and omits some. Of under 400,000 clones listed, roughly 86% are singletons. Sequenced: peripheral blood. These receptors were obtained from a woman in her 30s with COVID-19, enrolled during active disease. The CDR3 runs from the conserved cysteine through the conserved F or W.

cdr3_aa: CASSPLPGLAIYEQYF; v_call: TRBV3-1/TRBV3-2; j_call: TRBJ2-7
cdr3_aa: CATSMGGGTDTQYF; v_call: TRBV6-5; j_call: TRBJ2-3
cdr3_aa: CASSPEGLAGYTDTQYF; v_call: TRBV7-9; j_call: TRBJ2-3
cdr3_aa: CASSLRQVGGYTF; v_call: TRBV27; j_call: TRBJ1-2
cdr3_aa: CASSLQTGNYGYTF; v_call: TRBV6-5; j_call: TRBJ1-2
cdr3_aa: CASSQVSYEQYF; v_call: TRBV11-2; j_call: TRBJ2-7
cdr3_aa: CASSQGGYSNQPQHF; v_call: TRBV4-1; j_call: TRBJ1-5
cdr3_aa: CASSDFASATYEQYF; v_call: TRBV18; j_call: TRBJ2-7
cdr3_aa: CASKDSGRTSGLTGELFF; v_call: TRBV10-2; j_call: TRBJ2-2
cdr3_aa: CSVEGGQGNTEAFF; v_call: TRBV29-1; j_call: TRBJ1-1
cdr3_aa: CASSPNDRELFF; v_call: TRBV7-3; j_call: TRBJ2-2
cdr3_aa: CASSDQGQMNTEAFF; v_call: TRBV18; j_call: TRBJ1-1
cdr3_aa: CASGWGQSYEKLFF; v_call: TRBV6-5; j_call: TRBJ1-4
cdr3_aa: CASSPTGIRVQETQYF; v_call: TRBV11-2; j_call: TRBJ2-5
cdr3_aa: CASSSTLPGISGNTIYF; v_call: TRBV11-2; j_call: TRBJ1-3
cdr3_aa: CASSADPGSTEAFF; v_call: TRBV5-8; j_call: TRBJ1-1
cdr3_aa: CASSVRNEQFF; v_call: TRBV28; j_call: TRBJ2-1
cdr3_aa: CASSNRDESTEAFF; v_call: TRBV18; j_call: TRBJ1-1
cdr3_aa: CASSQVGSRSEQYF; v_call: TRBV3-1/TRBV3-2; j_call: TRBJ2-7
cdr3_aa: CASSPGLAGDLYEQYF; v_call: TRBV28; j_call: TRBJ2-7
cdr3_aa: CASRPTVTLPYGYTF; v_call: TRBV6-5; j_call: TRBJ1-2
cdr3_aa: CASVRRGAAGIYNEQFF; v_call: TRBV19; j_call: TRBJ2-1
cdr3_aa: CASSLVSGKANYGYTF; v_call: TRBV7-9; j_call: TRBJ1-2
cdr3_aa: CASSPRWIAGGRTDTQYF; v_call: TRBV7-2; j_call: TRBJ2-3
cdr3_aa: CASSRKSPDSQETQYF; v_call: TRBV3-1/TRBV3-2; j_call: TRBJ2-5
cdr3_aa: CATSPGTSPEQYF; v_call: TRBV24-1; j_call: TRBJ2-7
cdr3_aa: CASSEAGRASGRINEQFF; v_call: TRBV6-1; j_call: TRBJ2-1
cdr3_aa: CATSRSRGSHEKLFF; v_call: TRBV15; j_call: TRBJ1-4
cdr3_aa: CASSQGTGDEQYF; v_call: TRBV4-1; j_call: TRBJ2-7
cdr3_aa: CASSPYGQGTETQYF; v_call: TRBV7-7; j_call: TRBJ2-5
cdr3_aa: CASSPRFGQGKGYTF; v_call: TRBV7-2; j_call: TRBJ1-2
cdr3_aa: CASSLGSQAYNEQFF; v_call: TRBV9; j_call: TRBJ2-1
cdr3_aa: CASSRTDNEQFF; v_call: TRBV11-3; j_call: TRBJ2-1
cdr3_aa: CASSFDRGLYEQYF; v_call: TRBV11-2; j_call: TRBJ2-7
cdr3_aa: CASSSRRQGQASYEQYF; v_call: TRBV7-2; j_call: TRBJ2-7
cdr3_aa: CASSFRESNTGELFF; v_call: TRBV5-1; j_call: TRBJ2-2
cdr3_aa: CASSDGQQETQYF; v_call: TRBV25-1; j_call: TRBJ2-5
cdr3_aa: CASSSGSYGYTF; v_call: TRBV27; j_call: TRBJ1-2
cdr3_aa: CASRAGRGYSGNTIYF; v_call: TRBV28; j_call: TRBJ1-3
cdr3_aa: CAGRTPRGELFF; v_call: TRBV3-1/TRBV3-2; j_call: TRBJ2-2
cdr3_aa: CASSNPGQGAPGYGYTF; v_call: TRBV19; j_call: TRBJ1-2
cdr3_aa: CASSPRTSGRLSYNEQFF; v_call: TRBV27; j_call: TRBJ2-1
cdr3_aa: CASSQDRSQQYF; v_call: TRBV7-9; j_call: TRBJ2-7
cdr3_aa: CASSYYSGGPSGEQFF; v_call: TRBV6-2/TRBV6-3; j_call: TRBJ2-1
cdr3_aa: CASSAGTGGRTDTQYF; v_call: TRBV6-1; j_call: TRBJ2-3
cdr3_aa: CATSALTDNEQFF; v_call: TRBV24-1; j_call: TRBJ2-1
cdr3_aa: CASSLHLTGGEQYF; v_call: TRBV25-1; j_call: TRBJ2-7
cdr3_aa: CATAQGLTDTQYF; v_call: TRBV24-1; j_call: TRBJ2-3
cdr3_aa: CATAGQSNQPQHF; v_call: TRBV7-2; j_call: TRBJ1-5
cdr3_aa: CASSPGPTGELFF; v_call: TRBV18; j_call: TRBJ2-2
cdr3_aa: CAISAEPPGQGLGYTF; v_call: TRBV10-3; j_call: TRBJ1-2